The next 8 T cell receptor beta chains were all read from a single sample in a study of T cells after yellow fever vaccination. Via MiXCR, TCRdb re-called the 5' RACE reads, giving one row per CDR3 protein. This table holds 340,000 or so distinct CDR3 sequences, about an eighth found once. The sample consisted of CD4+ T cells sorted from PBMCs, taken 15 days after the yellow fever booster vaccination. The receptor set was obtained from a man between 18 and 29 years old who received the YFV17D yellow fever vaccine.

The CDR3 protein is CASSAERTGELFF. In DNA form, the CDR3 reads TGTGCCAGCAGCGCGGAGCGGACCGGGGAGCTGTTTTTT. The chain employs TRBV7-8 and TRBJ2-2; maybe TRBD2 (5 bases). The V end lost 5 bases, the J end lost 5 bases, and 9 bases lay between the germline ends. The CDR3 loop spans 13 amino acids. Germline values: CDR1 SGHVS, CDR2 FQNEAQ.

This clonotype was counted a few times. The chain carries TRBV19 and TRBJ1-2; D unclear. Germline V gene sequence: CDR1 LNHDA, CDR2 SQIVND (reference sequence). Trimming pared 0 bases from V and 5 bases from J, leaving 7 bases between. The CDR3 runs 13 residues. As DNA, the CDR3 is TGTGCCAGTAGTATAGACGGACGGTATGGCTACACCTTC. Residues: CASSIDGRYGYTF.

The genes are TRBV20-1 and TRBJ1-3, with unresolved D. The CDR3 is made up of 13 amino acids. V was shortened by 3 bases and J by 4 bases, with 10 bases between the two germline ends. The germline V gene encodes CDR1 DFQATT and CDR2 SNEGSKA (reference sequence). CDR3 sequence reads: CSASWVSGNTIYF. As DNA, the CDR3 is TGCAGTGCTAGCTGGGTCAGCGGAAACACCATATATTTT.

The chain links TRBV4-2 to TRBJ2-5; D possibly corresponds to TRBD2 (7 bases). CDR1 is LGHNA, CDR2 YNFKEQ, per germline. V was pared by 0 bases and J by 3 bases, with 17 bases between. The CDR3 sequence is 17 residues long. The DNA of the CDR3 is TGTGCCAGCAGCCAAGATTGGTCCGGGGGGCTTAAAGAGACCCAGTACTTC. This translates into CASSQDWSGGLKETQYF.

This clonotype was observed a few times. This chain joins TRBV7-3 and TRBJ1-1; TRBD1 might be the D (6 bases). Germline CDR1 reads SGHTA; CDR2 reads FQGTGA. The CDR3 runs to 14 residues. V lost 5 bases to trimming and J lost 3 bases, with 13 bases between them. In DNA form, the CDR3 reads TGTGCCAGCAGCCCCTGGGGGGCGGACACTGAAGCTTTCTTT. Protein: CASSPWGADTEAFF.

This clonotype was seen at least ten times. The chain uses TRBV3-1 and TRBJ2-1, with D maybe TRBD1 (6 bases). V was cut by 4 bases and J by 15 bases, with 19 bases left in between. The CDR3 is made up of 13 amino acids. The germline CDR1 and CDR2 sequences are LGHDT and YNNKEL (reference sequence). The CDR3 is CASSLQGLLRPFF. The CDR3 DNA reads as TGTGCCAGCAGCCTCCAGGGGCTCCTTCGTCCGTTCTTC.

The chain joins TRBV5-4 to TRBJ2-5, with 8 nucleotides matching TRBD2. With V trimmed by 4 bases and J by 5 bases, 10 bases remained unmatched. Germline CDR1 is SGHNT and CDR2 is YYREEE (reference sequence). The CDR3 covers 15 residues. The CDR3 DNA reads as TGTGCCAGCAGCCTGGGGGTAGCGGGGCAGGAGACCCAGTACTTC. It encodes CASSLGVAGQETQYF.

This clonotype has a handful of counts. The V call is TRBV7-8, the J call TRBJ2-1; 10 bases fit TRBD2. Trimming at V came to 6 bases and at J to 6 bases, leaving 8 bases not matched to a gene. The germline V gene has CDR1 SGHVS and CDR2 FQNEAQ. The CDR3 spans 15 residues. Here the CDR3 reads CASRVSGGASNEQFF. In DNA form, the CDR3 reads TGTGCCAGCAGGGTGAGCGGGGGGGCCTCCAATGAGCAGTTCTTC.